The rows below give T cell receptor beta chains drawn from one sample of a study of cytomegalovirus exposure and HLA in healthy donors. TCRdb's table, derived via immunoSEQ multiplex PCR, lists solely in-frame clones and lacks some. The top ten clones hold roughly 3% of a sample with 110,000 to 150,000 clones, about 78% of them seen once. Sequenced: PBMCs. The source is a male donor in good health and CMV-seronegative. CDR3s include the opening cysteine and the closing phenylalanine or tryptophan.

V,CDR3
TRBV4-1,CASSQDLEGGLASLYEQYF
TRBV25-1,CASRRKGAGPGTGELFF
TRBV4-2,CASRRSTSGRDEQFF
TRBV5-5,CASSLVGQLTLSYEQYF
TRBV4-3,CASSRRTSGGTGELFF
TRBV6-1,CASSEVLAGVYSNTGELFF
TRBV5-1,CASSTSGTGAYEQYF
TRBV5-6,CASSTYAQGSTEAFF
TRBV27,CASSYHRRNTGELFF
TRBV5-1,CASSPGGNYGYTF
TRBV7-9,CASSSDGAGGYTF
TRBV9,CASSVGGGTSKTREQFF
TRBV5-7,CASSLVGDCTDTQYF
TRBV7-3,CASSLMKVVAGWDEQYF
TRBV1,CTSSRIQGERSYEQYF
TRBV18,CASSRGDREEQFF
TRBV27,CASSLLSRTSGGYINEQFF
TRBV18,CASSPTGASKNEQFF
TRBV7-7,CASSRDREETQYF
TRBV19,CASSIRGLNNEQFF
TRBV29-1,CSVEGGFNYGYTF
TRBV5-1,CASSSGNSGPPGELFF
TRBV15,CATTNRQGTYEQYF
TRBV6-6,CASSRQGENYGYTF
TRBV25-1,CASTYTNTGELFF
TRBV7-9,CSSSLQGTEAFF
TRBV9,CARSVGGQDSTDTQYF
TRBV10-3,CAIRAGTGAYNEQFF
TRBV7-6,CASSKTDRVEKLFF